The 27 T cell receptor beta chains presented below share a single source sample, sequenced in a study of early T cells in non-severe SARS-CoV-2 infection. TCRdb redid the calling of the 5' RACE reads with MiXCR, one entry per CDR3 protein. The table lists 65,000 to 85,000 distinct CDR3 sequences, roughly 11% of them singletons, with 3% to 4% in the top ten. Sequencing was done on a sample of whole blood. The receptors were gathered from an adult who was a healthcare worker with PCR-confirmed SARS-CoV-2 infection or an uninfected control (not recorded which).

This clonotype was seen ten or more times. The chain uses TRBV28 and TRBJ2-7; the match to TRBD2 covers 8 bases. V was pared by 6 bases and J by 2 bases, with 6 bases of the junction left unmatched. This CDR3 has 14 amino acids. Looked up from germline, CDR1 is MDHEN and CDR2 is SYDVKM. CDR3 in amino acids: CASSLREVTYEQYF. In DNA, the CDR3 is TGTGCCAGCAGCTTGCGGGAGGTAACCTACGAGCAGTACTTC.

The gene calls are TRBV2 and TRBJ1-2; possibly TRBD1 for D (6 bases). This CDR3 region has 13 residues. V lost 2 bases and J lost 7, with 11 bases in between. Germline lookup yields CDR1 SNHLY and CDR2 FYNNEI. CDR3 residues: CASSEPGGFGYTF. The CDR3 bases are TGTGCCAGCAGTGAACCGGGGGGCTTTGGCTACACCTTC.

This clonotype was recorded many times. The CDR3 is CASSFRGGVDTEAFF. The CDR3 nucleotides are TGTGCCAGCAGTTTTCGGGGAGGGGTGGACACTGAAGCTTTCTTT. The chain carries TRBV12-3 or TRBV12-4 and TRBJ1-1, with D possibly being TRBD1 (5 bases). CDR3 size: 15 residues. The V and J ends lost 3 bases and 3 bases respectively, with 14 bases between them.

This clonotype was observed at least ten times. The rearrangement uses TRBV7-6 and TRBJ2-5; D unclear. Trimming shortened V by 5 bases and J by 6 bases, and 10 bases separated the two germline ends. Per the germline V gene, CDR1 is SGHVS and CDR2 is FNYEAQ. CDR3 length: 12 amino acids. The CDR3 loop reads CASSPGPKTQYF. CDR3 DNA: TGTGCCAGCAGCCCCGGACCAAAGACCCAGTACTTC.

This clonotype was picked up a small number of times. For the CDR3, the DNA is TGTGCCAGCTCACGGTCCGACAGGGGGCGAGAGGGCTACACCTTC. This sequence encodes CASSRSDRGREGYTF. The chain joins TRBV18 to TRBJ1-2; 10 bases match TRBD1. Trimming took 4 bases from V and 8 from J; bases not matched to a gene: 10. Germline V gene sequence: CDR1 KGHSH, CDR2 LQKENI. This CDR3 has 15 residues.

The table lists this clonotype with many counts. This chain uses TRBV11-2 with TRBJ2-7; D unclear. The V gene's germline CDR1 is SGHAT and CDR2 FQNNGV. Deletions cut 1 base from V and 7 bases from J, with 5 bases between. The CDR3 length is 11 residues. The CDR3 is CASSLVQEQYF. CDR3 sequence (DNA): TGTGCCAGCAGCTTAGTACAGGAGCAGTACTTC.

To note about this clonotype: With a much larger clone just one base away, this may be a read error. This sequence joins TRBV27 and TRBJ1-2, with a tentative D call TRBD1 (6 bases). This CDR3 comprises 14 residues. V lost 5 bases and J 4 bases, leaving 14 bases between the germline ends. Per germline, CDR1 MNHEY and CDR2 SMNVEV (reference sequence). The CDR3 nucleotides are TGTGCCAGCAGTCCCCGGATAGGGGGCTATGGCTACACCTTC. It specifies CASSPRIGGYGYTF.

A note on this clonotype: A much larger clone lies one base from this, so it may be a read error. The chain couples TRBV9 to TRBJ1-1, with a tentative D call TRBD1 (5 bases). There are 13 residues in the CDR3. The germline CDR1 and CDR2 sequences are SGDLS and YYNGEE. CDR3 sequence (DNA): TGTGCCAGCAGCGTCCCAGGGAACACTGAAGCTTCCTTT. This codes for CASSVPGNTEASF.

In this sample, this clonotype turned up many times. The CDR3, as DNA: TGTGCCAGCAGGGGCCGGGACGGAACCTACGAGCAGTACTTC. This translates into CASRGRDGTYEQYF. The rearrangement joins TRBV6-6 to TRBJ2-7; the D gene could be TRBD1 or TRBD2 (5 bases each). Germline V gene data show CDR1 as MNHNY and CDR2 as SVGAGI (reference sequence). The ends were cut back, 6 bases at V and 2 bases at J, with 14 bases in the middle. The CDR3 extends over 14 amino acids.

In this sample, this clonotype turned up a few times. The J gene is TRBJ2-7, the V gene TRBV29-1; the match to TRBD1 covers 7 bases. Trimming cost V 0 bases and J 2 bases; bases outside gene matches: 7. CDR3 size: 15 residues. Germline CDR1 is SQVTM and CDR2 is ANQGSEA. The CDR3 DNA follows: TGCAGCGTTGAAGACCACAGGGGATCCGCCTACGAGCAGTACTTC. It codes for CSVEDHRGSAYEQYF.

This clonotype was picked up many times. The chain recombines TRBV20-1 with TRBJ1-4, with a tentative D call TRBD1 (5 bases). Trimming took 3 bases from V and 0 from J, leaving 14 bases between them. The CDR3 is made up of 16 amino acids. CDR1 and CDR2 from the germline V gene are DFQATT and SNEGSKA (reference sequence). In DNA, the CDR3 is TGCAGTGCTAGTCCGTCAGGGACCCCAACTAATGAAAAACTGTTTTTT. Encoded protein: CSASPSGTPTNEKLFF.

This clonotype came up a few times. The rearrangement links TRBV7-9 to TRBJ1-1; TRBD1 matches 10 bases. Germline CDR1 SEHNR, CDR2 FQNEAQ (reference sequence). The V and J ends lost 1 base and 5 bases, in that order; junction bases with no gene match: 7. The CDR3 has 16 amino acids. The CDR3 sequence: CASSLGLGQGWTEAFF. The CDR3 region has the DNA TGTGCCAGCAGCTTAGGTCTGGGACAGGGGTGGACTGAAGCTTTCTTT.

This clonotype was observed at least ten times. This CDR3 reads CASSPLPGQGLKKLFF. CDR3 nucleotide sequence: TGTGCCAGCAGCCCTCTTCCGGGACAGGGGTTGAAAAAACTGTTTTTT. The rearrangement uses TRBV12-3 or TRBV12-4 and TRBJ1-4; 10 bases align to TRBD1. CDR3 length: 16 residues. Trimming removed 6 bases from V and 9 bases from J; junction bases left unmatched: 13.

Ten or more counts support this clonotype. This chain uses TRBV7-9 with TRBJ1-2; 12 bases line up with TRBD1. This CDR3 has 15 residues. The junction had 9 bases not matched to a gene; V was cut back by 5 bases and J by 8 bases. In germline, CDR1 is SEHNR, CDR2 FQNEAQ (reference sequence). The CDR3 nucleotides are TGTGCCAGCAGCCCCCCGGGACAGGGGGCTTCGGGCTACACCTTC. As protein: CASSPPGQGASGYTF.

The chain recombines TRBV6-1 with TRBJ1-6, with D hard to call. Deletions cut 3 bases from V and 10 bases from J, with 4 bases between. Germline values: CDR1 MNHNS, CDR2 SASEGT. The CDR3 runs 11 residues. CDR3 bases: TGTGCCAGCAGTGAGTACTCACCCCTCCACTTT. Translating it yields CASSEYSPLHF.

This chain uses TRBV9 with TRBJ2-2, with a weak D call TRBD2 (5 bases). The germline CDR1 and CDR2 sequences are SGDLS and YYNGEE. V lost 0 bases and J 5 bases, leaving 17 bases between the germline ends. The CDR3 extends over 17 amino acids. CDR3 nucleotides: TGTGCCAGCAGCGTAGCCGTCTCGGAAACGGGGACCGGGGAGCTGTTTTTT. This codes for CASSVAVSETGTGELFF.

This clonotype showed up many times. This chain connects TRBV11-2 to TRBJ2-1, with D tentatively TRBD2 (6 bases). Germline assignment: CDR1 SGHAT and CDR2 FQNNGV. V lost 4 bases to trimming and J lost 10 bases, with 23 bases between them. The CDR3 sequence is 16 residues long. CDR3 DNA: TGTGCCAGCAGCTCCACACTGGGACTCACCACCCCCGAGCAGTTCTTC. Protein sequence: CASSSTLGLTTPEQFF.

The chain carries TRBV6-2 or TRBV6-3 and TRBJ2-1; 7 nucleotides agree with TRBD2. Germline V lookup: CDR1 MNHEY, CDR2 SVGEGT. J gave up 4 bases and V 6 bases, and 15 bases lay outside the gene matches. The CDR3 length is 17 residues. The CDR3 region has the DNA TGTGCCAGCAGCCACACCCCGGAAAATAGCGGGTACAATGAGCAGTTCTTC. Translating gives CASSHTPENSGYNEQFF.

This clonotype occurred many times. This chain links TRBV12-3 or TRBV12-4 with TRBJ2-1, with D hard to call. CDR3 length equals 13 residues. The V gene lost 8 bases and the J gene lost 6 bases, with 14 bases spanning the gap. The chain's CDR3 is CASSNFVGNEQFF. The CDR3 DNA is TGTGCCAGCTCTAATTTCGTGGGCAATGAGCAGTTCTTC.

The rearrangement links TRBV29-1 to TRBJ2-3; tentatively, D is TRBD2 (6 bases). The V gene's germline CDR1 is SQVTM and CDR2 ANQGSEA. The length of the CDR3 is 14 residues. Trimming removed 6 bases from V and 5 bases from J, with 18 bases in between. CDR3 nucleotide sequence: TGCAGCGTCGCCGGGACTTTCCCTGGAGATACGCAGTATTTT. Amino acid sequence: CSVAGTFPGDTQYF.

The chain couples TRBV9 to TRBJ2-5; 12 bases line up with TRBD2. Germline lookup yields CDR1 SGDLS and CDR2 YYNGEE. V dropped 4 bases and J dropped 3; count of bases not matched to a gene: 10. This CDR3 spans 17 amino acids. The CDR3 protein is CASSSRSRLAGEETQYF. The CDR3 DNA reads as TGTGCCAGCAGCTCCCGCTCCCGACTAGCGGGGGAAGAGACCCAGTACTTC.

This clonotype was counted many times. This chain uses TRBV7-8 with TRBJ2-7; D possibly corresponds to TRBD2 (5 bases). Trimming removed 5 bases at V and 2 bases at J, with 10 bases between. CDR1 SGHVS and CDR2 FQNEAQ come from the germline V gene. The CDR3 spans 13 residues. The CDR3 DNA sequence: TGTGCCAGCAGCGAGGACTCACCCTACGAGCAGTACTTC. Protein sequence: CASSEDSPYEQYF.

This chain uses TRBV30 with TRBJ2-1; no reliable D call. The V gene lost 1 base and the J gene lost 9 bases, with 7 bases spanning the gap. Germline CDR1 reads GTSNPN; CDR2 reads SVGIG (reference sequence). The CDR3 covers 11 residues. The chain's CDR3 is CAWSGYGEQFF. For the CDR3, the DNA is TGTGCCTGGAGTGGTTACGGTGAGCAGTTCTTC.

This clonotype has just a few counts. The chain is built from TRBV16 and TRBJ1-1; D perhaps matches TRBD1 (5 bases). Germline V lookup: CDR1 KGHSY, CDR2 FQNENV. The CDR3 sequence is 13 residues long. Trimming took off 3 bases at V and 3 bases at J, with 8 bases between the two ends. CDR3 DNA sequence: TGTGCCAGCAGCCACGGGGGGGACACTGAAGCTTTCTTT. Translating it yields CASSHGGDTEAFF.

The J gene is TRBJ2-1, the V gene TRBV29-1, with D perhaps matching TRBD1 (7 bases). Germline CDR1 reads SQVTM; CDR2 reads ANQGSEA. This CDR3 contains 14 residues. Trimming removed 4 bases from V and 5 bases from J, with 15 bases in between. The CDR3, as DNA: TGCAGCGTTGGCTTCCAGGGGGGAAACAATGAGCAGTTCTTC. Translating it yields CSVGFQGGNNEQFF.

The chain uses TRBV19 and TRBJ2-7; no clear D. CDR3 length: 15 residues. The V end lost 3 bases, the J end lost 4 bases, and 16 bases lay between the germline ends. CDR1 LNHDA and CDR2 SQIVND come from the germline V gene (reference sequence). CDR3 loop: CASSMQDLKFYEQYF. CDR3 DNA sequence: TGTGCCAGTAGTATGCAGGACCTGAAATTTTACGAGCAGTACTTC.

This clonotype was detected many times. The chain has TRBV12-3 or TRBV12-4 and TRBJ2-4; D is uncertain. The CDR3 has 11 residues. V lost 5 bases, J lost 9 bases, and 8 bases lay in between. The CDR3 region is CASSQESIQYF. As DNA, the CDR3 is TGTGCCAGCAGTCAAGAGAGCATTCAGTACTTC.